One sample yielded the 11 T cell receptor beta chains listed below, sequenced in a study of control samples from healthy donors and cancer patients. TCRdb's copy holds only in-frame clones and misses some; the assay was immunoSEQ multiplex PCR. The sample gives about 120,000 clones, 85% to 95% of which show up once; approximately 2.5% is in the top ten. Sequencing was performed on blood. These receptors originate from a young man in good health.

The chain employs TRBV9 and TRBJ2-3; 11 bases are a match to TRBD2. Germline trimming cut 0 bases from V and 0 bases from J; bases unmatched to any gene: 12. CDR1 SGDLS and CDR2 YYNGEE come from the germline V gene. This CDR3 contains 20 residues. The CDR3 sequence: CASSVGASGGYNPSTDTQYF. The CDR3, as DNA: TGTGCCAGCAGCGTAGGAGCTAGCGGGGGGTACAACCCTAGCACAGATACGCAGTATTTT.

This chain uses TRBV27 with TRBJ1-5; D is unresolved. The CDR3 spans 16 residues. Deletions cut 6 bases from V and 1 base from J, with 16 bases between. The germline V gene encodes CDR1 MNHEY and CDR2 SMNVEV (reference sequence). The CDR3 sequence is CASSLVGFTSNQPQHF. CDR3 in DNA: TGTGCCAGCAGCCTGGTGGGATTTACGAGCAATCAGCCCCAGCATTTT.

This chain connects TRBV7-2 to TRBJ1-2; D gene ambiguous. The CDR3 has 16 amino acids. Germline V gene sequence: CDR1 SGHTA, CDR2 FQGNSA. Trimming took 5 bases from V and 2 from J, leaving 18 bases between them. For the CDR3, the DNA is TGTGCCAGCAGCCCCACTATGGGTTTTTCAAACTATGGCTACACCTTC. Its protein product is CASSPTMGFSNYGYTF.

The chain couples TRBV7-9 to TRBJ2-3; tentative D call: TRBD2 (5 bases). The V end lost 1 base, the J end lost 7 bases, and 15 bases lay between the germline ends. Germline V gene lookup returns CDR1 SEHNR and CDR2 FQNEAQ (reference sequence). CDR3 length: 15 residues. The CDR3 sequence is CASSLGVDRGHTQYF. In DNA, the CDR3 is TGTGCCAGCAGCTTAGGAGTTGACCGAGGGCATACGCAGTATTTT.

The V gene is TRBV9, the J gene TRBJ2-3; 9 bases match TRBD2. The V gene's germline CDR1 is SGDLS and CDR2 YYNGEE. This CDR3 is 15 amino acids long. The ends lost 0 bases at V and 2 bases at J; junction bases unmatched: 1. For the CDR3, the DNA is TGTGCCAGCAGCGTAGCTAGCGGGGCCACAGATACGCAGTATTTT. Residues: CASSVASGATDTQYF.

In DNA form, the CDR3 reads TGTGCCAGCAGTACAACAACAACAGAGACCCAGTACTTC. Translating it yields CASSTTTTETQYF. The chain has TRBV6-6 and TRBJ2-5, with unresolved D. V lost 5 bases and J lost 4, with 11 bases in between. The CDR3 spans 13 residues. Germline CDR1 MNHNY, CDR2 SVGAGI (reference sequence).

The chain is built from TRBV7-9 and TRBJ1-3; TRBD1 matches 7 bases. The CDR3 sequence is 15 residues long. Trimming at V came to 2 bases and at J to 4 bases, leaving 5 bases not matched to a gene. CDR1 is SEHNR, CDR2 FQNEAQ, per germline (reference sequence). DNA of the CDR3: TGTGCCAGCAGCTTAAATGACAGGGCGGGAAACACCATATATTTT. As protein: CASSLNDRAGNTIYF.

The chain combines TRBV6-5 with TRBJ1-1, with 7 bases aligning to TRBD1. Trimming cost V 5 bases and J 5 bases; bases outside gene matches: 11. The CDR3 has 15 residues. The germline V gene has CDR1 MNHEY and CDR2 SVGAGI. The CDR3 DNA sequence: TGTGCCAGCAGTCGGGCGGGCAGGGGGTGGACTGAAGCTTTCTTT. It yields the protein CASSRAGRGWTEAFF.

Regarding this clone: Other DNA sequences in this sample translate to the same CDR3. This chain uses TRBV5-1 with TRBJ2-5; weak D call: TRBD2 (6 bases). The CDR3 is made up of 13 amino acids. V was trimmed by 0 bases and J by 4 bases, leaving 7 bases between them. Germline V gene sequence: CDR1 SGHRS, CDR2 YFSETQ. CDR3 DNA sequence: TGCGCCAGCAGCTTGGCCGGGGGAGAGACCCAGTACTTC. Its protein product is CASSLAGGETQYF. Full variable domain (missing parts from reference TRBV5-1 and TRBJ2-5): KAGVTQTPRYLIKTRGQQVTLSCSPISGHRSVSWYQQTPGQGLQFLFEYFSETQRNKGNFPGRFSGRQFSNSRSEMNVSTLELGDSALYLCASSLAGGETQYFGPGTRLLVL.

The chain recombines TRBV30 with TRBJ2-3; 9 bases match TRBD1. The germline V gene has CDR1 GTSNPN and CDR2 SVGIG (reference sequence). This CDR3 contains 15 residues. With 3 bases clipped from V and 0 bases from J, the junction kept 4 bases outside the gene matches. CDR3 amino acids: CAWSSGQGSTDTQYF. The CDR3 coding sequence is TGTGCCTGGAGCTCCGGACAGGGGAGCACAGATACGCAGTATTTT.

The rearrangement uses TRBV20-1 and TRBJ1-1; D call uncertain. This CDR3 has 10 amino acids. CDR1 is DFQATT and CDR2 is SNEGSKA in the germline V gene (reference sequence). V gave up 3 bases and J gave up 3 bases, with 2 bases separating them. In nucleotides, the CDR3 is TGCAGTGCTAGTGACACTGAAGCTTTCTTT. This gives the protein CSASDTEAFF.